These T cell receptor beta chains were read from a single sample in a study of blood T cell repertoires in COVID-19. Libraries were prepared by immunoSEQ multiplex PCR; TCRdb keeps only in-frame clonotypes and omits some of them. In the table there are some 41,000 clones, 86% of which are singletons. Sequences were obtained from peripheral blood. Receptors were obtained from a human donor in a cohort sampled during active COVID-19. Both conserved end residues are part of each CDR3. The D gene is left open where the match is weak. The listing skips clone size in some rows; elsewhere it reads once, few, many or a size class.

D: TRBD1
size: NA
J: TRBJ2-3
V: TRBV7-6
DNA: TGTGCCAGCAGCTTAAGGGGGCCCACAGATACGCAGTATTTT
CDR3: CASSLRGPTDTQYF

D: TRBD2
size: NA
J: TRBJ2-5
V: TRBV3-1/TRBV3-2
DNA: TGTGCCAGCAGCCCCCCGGCGGGGGTTGGAGAGACCCAGTACTTC
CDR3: CASSPPAGVGETQYF

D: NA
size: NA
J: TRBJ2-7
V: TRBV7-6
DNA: TGTGCCAGCAGCTTAGCAATAGGGGACGAGCAGTACTTC
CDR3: CASSLAIGDEQYF

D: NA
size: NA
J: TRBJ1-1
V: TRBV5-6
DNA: TGTGCCAGCAGCTTGGGGCGGGGTGGCACTGAAGCTTTCTTT
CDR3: CASSLGRGGTEAFF

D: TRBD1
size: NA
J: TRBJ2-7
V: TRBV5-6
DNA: TGTGCCAGCAGCTTGGGACAGGGGGCGAGGGAGCAGTACTTC
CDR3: CASSLGQGAREQYF

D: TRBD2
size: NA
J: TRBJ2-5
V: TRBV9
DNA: TGTGCCAGCAGCGTAGATGGGGGACTAGCGGGGTCCACCCAGTACTTC
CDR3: CASSVDGGLAGSTQYF

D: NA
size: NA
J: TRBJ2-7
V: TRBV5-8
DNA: TGTGCCAGCACTTCAGGTTACGAGCAGTACTTC
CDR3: CASTSGYEQYF

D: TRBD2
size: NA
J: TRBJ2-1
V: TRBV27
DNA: TGTGCCAGCAGCCCCGGGACTAGCGGGTACAATGAGCAGTTCTTC
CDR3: CASSPGTSGYNEQFF

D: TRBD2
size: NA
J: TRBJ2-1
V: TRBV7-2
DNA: TGTGCCAGCAGCTTAGACGGGGGGAGCTACAATGAGCAGTTCTTC
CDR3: CASSLDGGSYNEQFF

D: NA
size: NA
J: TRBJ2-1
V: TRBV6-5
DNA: TGTGCCAGCAGCCGAGGTCATGAGCAGTTCTTC
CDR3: CASSRGHEQFF

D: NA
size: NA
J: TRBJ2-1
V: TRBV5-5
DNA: TGTGCCAGCAGCCCAACAGGGTATTCCGTGCAGTTCTTC
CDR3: CASSPTGYSVQFF

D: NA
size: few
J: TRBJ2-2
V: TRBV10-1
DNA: TGCGCCAGCAGTGAGGGGGGGACCGGGGAGCTGTTTTTT
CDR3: CASSEGGTGELFF

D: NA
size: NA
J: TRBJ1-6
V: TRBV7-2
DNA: TGTGCCAGCAGCTTAGGTTCAGTCAATTCACCCCTCCACTTT
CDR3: CASSLGSVNSPLHF

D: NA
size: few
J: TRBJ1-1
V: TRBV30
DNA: TGTGCCTGGAGTGAAGACAGGCCCCGGCTCTTT
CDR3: CAWSEDRPRLF

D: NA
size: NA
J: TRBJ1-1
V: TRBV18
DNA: TGTGCCAGCTCACCACCGCCTCCACGTCCGGAGACTGAAGCTTTCTTT
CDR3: CASSPPPPRPETEAFF

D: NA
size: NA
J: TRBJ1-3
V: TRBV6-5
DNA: TGTGCCAGCAGTTACACAGGGTTCTCTGGAAACACCATATATTTT
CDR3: CASSYTGFSGNTIYF

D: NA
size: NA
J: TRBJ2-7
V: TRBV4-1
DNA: TGCGCCAGCAGCCAAAACCGGGACTTACAGTACGAGCAGTACTTC
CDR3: CASSQNRDLQYEQYF

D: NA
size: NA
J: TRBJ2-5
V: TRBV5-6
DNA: TGTGCCAGCAGCTTGGGGGGCCTCGAGACCCAGTACTTC
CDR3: CASSLGGLETQYF

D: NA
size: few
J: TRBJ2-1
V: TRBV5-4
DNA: TGTGCCAGCAGCTTGGATGGGTTAGCGGACAATGAGCAGTTCTTC
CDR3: CASSLDGLADNEQFF

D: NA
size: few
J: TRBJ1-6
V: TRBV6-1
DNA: TGTGCCAGCAGTGAAGCGGGCCAGGGATCTTCACCCCTCCACTTT
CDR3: CASSEAGQGSSPLHF

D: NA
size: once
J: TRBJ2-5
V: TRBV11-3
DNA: TGTGCCAGCAGCCTCCAGGTGCAAGAGACCCAGTACTTC
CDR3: CASSLQVQETQYF

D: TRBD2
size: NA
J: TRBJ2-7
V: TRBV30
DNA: TGTGCCTGGAGTTCAGGACTAGCTGGCGAGCAGTACTTC
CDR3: CAWSSGLAGEQYF

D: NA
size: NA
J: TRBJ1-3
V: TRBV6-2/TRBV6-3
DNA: TGTGCCAGCAGTCAACACTACTCTGGAAACACCATATATTTT
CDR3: CASSQHYSGNTIYF

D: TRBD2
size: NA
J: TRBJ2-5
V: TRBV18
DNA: TGTGCCAGCTCACAGACTAGCGGCGACCAAGAGACCCAGTACTTC
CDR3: CASSQTSGDQETQYF

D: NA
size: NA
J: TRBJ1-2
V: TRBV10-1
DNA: TGCGCCAGCACCGTGGGGGGGAGTAACTATGGCTACACCTTC
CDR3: CASTVGGSNYGYTF

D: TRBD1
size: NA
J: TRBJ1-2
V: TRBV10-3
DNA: TGTGCCATCAGGGGACAGGGGGGAGGCTACACCTTC
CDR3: CAIRGQGGGYTF